This T cell receptor beta chain was profiled in a study of cytomegalovirus exposure and HLA in healthy donors. The germline gives CDR1 MNHEY, CDR2 SMNVEV (reference sequence). V lost 3 bases and J lost 6; bases outside the gene matches: 7. This CDR3 contains 16 residues. PCR primers comprised 60 Vbeta and 13 Jbeta primers. Clones were sequenced by immunoSEQ multiplex PCR, and TCRdb holds only the in-frame ones, with some missing. This sample has about 200,000 clones, with around four fifths found just once. In this sample, this clone turned up a few times. The clonotype comes from a male donor in good health and CMV-seronegative. Sequenced sample: PBMCs. This chain connects TRBV27 to TRBJ2-3; 12 bases fit TRBD2. As DNA, the CDR3 is TGTGCCAGCAGTTTGGGTGGACTAGCGGGAATCGATACGCAGTATTTT. This translates into CASSLGGLAGIDTQYF.